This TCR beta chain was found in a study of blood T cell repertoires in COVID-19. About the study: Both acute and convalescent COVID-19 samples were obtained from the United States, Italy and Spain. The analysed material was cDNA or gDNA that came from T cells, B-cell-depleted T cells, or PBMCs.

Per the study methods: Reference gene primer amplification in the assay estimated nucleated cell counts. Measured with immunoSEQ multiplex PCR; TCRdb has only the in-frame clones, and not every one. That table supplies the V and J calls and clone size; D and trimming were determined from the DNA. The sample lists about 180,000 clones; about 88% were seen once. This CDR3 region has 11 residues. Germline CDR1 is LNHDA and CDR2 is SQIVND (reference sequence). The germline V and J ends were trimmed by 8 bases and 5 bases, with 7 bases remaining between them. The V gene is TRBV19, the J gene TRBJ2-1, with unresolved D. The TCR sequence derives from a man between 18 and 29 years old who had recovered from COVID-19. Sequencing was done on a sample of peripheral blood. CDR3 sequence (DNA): TGTGCCAGTTCTCCTAACAATGAGCAGTTCTTC. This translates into CASSPNNEQFF.